These 22 T cell receptor beta chains originate from one sample sequenced in a study of CD8 T cells in ankylosing spondylitis. TCRdb processed the 5' RACE reads anew with MiXCR; each CDR3 protein has one entry. The sample yields around 230,000 distinct CDR3 sequences, 8% to 9.5% seen once. Sequencing was performed on blood, either unsorted or a sorted T cell fraction (not recorded which). These receptors were taken from a male donor with ankylosing spondylitis or in good health (not recorded which).

The table lists this clonotype with many counts. The CDR3: CAISESTAGEGEQFF. The CDR3 region has the DNA TGTGCCATCAGTGAGTCTACAGCGGGAGAGGGTGAGCAGTTCTTC. V is TRBV10-3 and J is TRBJ2-1, with 8 bases fitting TRBD2. The CDR3 is 15 residues long. Per germline, CDR1 ENHRY and CDR2 SYGVKD. V lost 0 bases and J lost 9; bases outside the gene matches: 7.

The chain has TRBV11-2 and TRBJ2-1; 9 bases match TRBD2. Trimming removed 1 base from V and 8 bases from J; junction bases left unmatched: 9. This CDR3 has 16 residues. Germline CDR1 SGHAT, CDR2 FQNNGV. Written as DNA, the CDR3 is TGTGCCAGCAGCTTAGTTCGGACTAGCGTCCGACATGAGCAGTTCTTC. Its translation is CASSLVRTSVRHEQFF. The entire variable domain, with the rest obtained from reference TRBV11-2 and TRBJ2-1, is as follows: EAGVAQSPRYKIIEKRQSVAFWCNPISGHATLYWYQQILGQGPKLLIQFQNNGVVDDSQLPKDRFSAERLKGVDSTLKIQPAKLEDSAVYLCASSLVRTSVRHEQFFGPGTRLTVL.

This clonotype was observed many times. The chain joins TRBV4-2 to TRBJ2-7, with D possibly TRBD2 on 6 matching bases. The V and J ends lost 1 base and 7 bases respectively, with 14 bases between them. Germline-derived CDR1 and CDR2 are LGHNA and YNFKEQ. CDR3 size: 14 residues. The CDR3 here is CASSQGELALEQYF. CDR3 in DNA: TGTGCCAGCAGCCAAGGGGAACTAGCTCTGGAGCAGTACTTC.

The chain recombines TRBV3-1 with TRBJ2-3; D call uncertain. This CDR3 is 12 amino acids long. Germline CDR1 and CDR2: LGHDT and YNNKEL (reference sequence). V lost 2 bases to trimming and J lost 5 bases, with 5 bases between them. The CDR3 is CASSQIKDTQYF. For the CDR3, the DNA is TGTGCCAGCAGCCAAATCAAAGATACGCAGTATTTT.

There are a few counts of this clonotype. The V gene is TRBV5-1, the J gene TRBJ1-4; D unresolved. This CDR3 comprises 18 residues. Germline assignment: CDR1 SGHRS and CDR2 YFSETQ. The germline V and J ends were trimmed by 3 bases and 4 bases, with 22 bases remaining between them. The CDR3 DNA reads as TGCGCCAGCAGCTACTCTTACCGGAACAGACTCGGTAATGAAAAACTGTTTTTT. Translation: CASSYSYRNRLGNEKLFF.

This clonotype was seen at least ten times. The chain recombines TRBV20-1 with TRBJ2-3; D is tentatively TRBD1 or TRBD2 (6 bases each). CDR3 length equals 14 residues. Germline CDR1 reads DFQATT; CDR2 reads SNEGSKA (reference sequence). CDR3 DNA: TGCGGGGGCGGGGCGGGGCATAGGGGAGATACGCAGTATTTT. Its protein product is CGGGAGHRGDTQYF.

Only one count was recorded for this clonotype. This rearrangement joins TRBV13 to TRBJ1-1; no firm D call. Trimming pared 6 bases from V and 1 base from J, leaving 9 bases between. Germline V gene sequence: CDR1 PRHDT, CDR2 FYEKMQ (reference sequence). This CDR3 has 13 amino acids. CDR3 in DNA: TGTGCCAGCAGAACAGACACGAACACTGAAGCTTTCTTT. It translates to CASRTDTNTEAFF.

This clonotype was seen at least ten times. This rearrangement joins TRBV20-1 to TRBJ1-1; D might be TRBD1 (5 bases). The CDR3 contains 14 residues. Germline values: CDR1 DFQATT, CDR2 SNEGSKA (reference sequence). V was cut by 2 bases and J by 1 base, with 11 bases left in between. CDR3: CSARNTGRNTEAFF. For the CDR3, the DNA is TGCAGTGCTAGAAACACAGGTCGGAACACTGAAGCTTTCTTT.

This sequence joins TRBV4-1 and TRBJ2-5; either TRBD1 or TRBD2 may fit D (6 bases each). The germline CDR1 and CDR2 sequences are MGHRA and YSYEKL. V was pared by 4 bases and J by 4 bases, with 16 bases between. The CDR3 runs to 15 residues. CDR3 coding DNA: TGCGCCAGCAGCCCGAAGAGAGGGGGGCCAGAGACCCAGTACTTC. Translating gives CASSPKRGGPETQYF.

The V gene is TRBV5-5, the J gene TRBJ2-2; unclear D gene. Per germline, CDR1 SGHKS and CDR2 YYEKEE (reference sequence). Trimming took 1 base from V and 1 from J, leaving 8 bases between them. The CDR3 is 15 amino acids. The CDR3 DNA is TGTGCCAGCAGCTTGTCAACCAAGAACACCGGGGAGCTGTTTTTT. This sequence encodes CASSLSTKNTGELFF.

This clonotype was detected ten times or more. The chain links TRBV5-8 to TRBJ1-6; perhaps TRBD1 as D (6 bases). The CDR3 is 13 residues long. Germline V gene lookup returns CDR1 SGHTS and CDR2 YDEGEE. Trimming took 4 bases from V and 9 from J, leaving 11 bases between them. The CDR3 protein is CASSQDRTSPLHF. DNA of the CDR3: TGTGCCAGCAGCCAGGACAGAACTTCACCCCTCCACTTT.

This clonotype was seen ten or more times. The rearrangement uses TRBV20-1 and TRBJ2-1; 9 nucleotides agree with TRBD1. The CDR3 consists of 16 residues. J gave up 2 bases and V 0 bases, and 5 bases lay outside the gene matches. Germline values: CDR1 DFQATT, CDR2 SNEGSKA (reference sequence). CDR3 nucleotide sequence: TGCAGTGCTAGAGATCGTGGGACAGGGACCTACAATGAGCAGTTCTTC. Its protein product is CSARDRGTGTYNEQFF.

The sample holds a few counts of this clonotype. This chain joins TRBV28 and TRBJ1-2; the match to TRBD1 covers 12 bases. Germline V gene lookup returns CDR1 MDHEN and CDR2 SYDVKM. The V and J ends lost 0 bases and 6 bases, in that order; junction bases with no gene match: 8. This CDR3 has 17 amino acids. CDR3 in DNA: TGTGCCAGCAGTTTATGGAGCCCGGGACAGGGGGCAGATGGCTACACCTTC. It is translated as CASSLWSPGQGADGYTF.

The table lists this clonotype with many counts. V and J are TRBV12-3 or TRBV12-4 and TRBJ2-2; weak D call: TRBD1 (5 bases). The CDR3 contains 14 residues. The germline V and J ends were trimmed by 6 bases and 1 base, with 9 bases remaining between them. In DNA, the CDR3 is TGTGCCAGCAGCATAACAGGGAACACCGGGGAGCTGTTTTTT. Encoded protein: CASSITGNTGELFF.

The V gene is TRBV7-2, the J gene TRBJ2-1; 14 positions match TRBD2. The V and J ends lost 0 bases and 7 bases, in that order; junction bases with no gene match: 8. CDR3 size: 18 residues. Germline CDR1 and CDR2: SGHTA and FQGNSA. Here the CDR3 reads CASSLARLAGGRGNEQFF. In DNA, the CDR3 is TGTGCCAGCAGCTTAGCAAGACTAGCGGGGGGGCGTGGTAATGAGCAGTTCTTC.

In this sample, this clonotype turned up many times. The chain employs TRBV29-1 and TRBJ1-1, with D tentatively TRBD1 (5 bases). This CDR3 region has 12 residues. Trimming left V 0 bases short and J 5 bases short, with 7 bases between. Germline V gene sequence: CDR1 SQVTM, CDR2 ANQGSEA. This CDR3 is CSVEDRVTEAFF. CDR3 DNA sequence: TGCAGCGTTGAAGACAGGGTGACTGAAGCTTTCTTT.

This clonotype was picked up many times. The chain employs TRBV7-9 and TRBJ2-7; 7 nucleotides align to TRBD1. This CDR3 has 16 amino acids. Germline V gene lookup returns CDR1 SEHNR and CDR2 FQNEAQ (reference sequence). Germline trimming cut 2 bases from V and 4 bases from J; bases unmatched to any gene: 11. The CDR3 loop reads CASSLLETGSFYEQYF. CDR3 in DNA: TGTGCCAGCAGCTTATTAGAGACAGGGAGTTTTTACGAGCAGTACTTC.

This clonotype was counted between two and nine times. The chain joins TRBV15 to TRBJ1-5; perhaps TRBD1 as D (6 bases). Germline lookup yields CDR1 LNHNV and CDR2 YYDKDF (reference sequence). V lost 8 bases, J lost 7 bases, and 15 bases lay in between. The length of the CDR3 is 13 residues. The CDR3 sequence is CATAGVGGQPQHF. CDR3 in DNA: TGTGCCACCGCGGGAGTTGGGGGCCAGCCCCAGCATTTT.

There are many counts of this clonotype. The J gene is TRBJ2-1, the V gene TRBV7-2; D assignment may be TRBD1 or TRBD2 (5 bases each). The CDR3 loop spans 17 amino acids. The ends were cut back, 5 bases at V and 5 bases at J, with 22 bases in the middle. Per germline, CDR1 SGHTA and CDR2 FQGNSA. CDR3 sequence reads: CASSLAPTGTGNNEQFF. CDR3 bases: TGTGCCAGCAGCCTGGCCCCAACCGGGACGGGAAACAATGAGCAGTTCTTC.

This clonotype was observed at least ten times. J is TRBJ2-3 and V is TRBV3-1; D perhaps matches TRBD2 (6 bases). The CDR3 has 15 residues. Trimming took off 0 bases at V and 2 bases at J, with 9 bases between the two ends. Germline V CDR1 and CDR2: LGHDT, YNNKEL (reference sequence). CDR3 in DNA: TGTGCCAGCAGCCAAGATGGAGGGTTCACAGATACGCAGTATTTT. The encoded protein is CASSQDGGFTDTQYF.

The sample holds a few counts of this clonotype. The chain is built from TRBV6-2 or TRBV6-3 and TRBJ2-7, with a possible D match to TRBD2 (6 bases). V was cut by 7 bases and J by 1 base, with 17 bases left in between. CDR3 length equals 15 residues. Germline V gives CDR1 MNHEY, CDR2 SVGEGT. The CDR3 DNA sequence: TGTGCCAGCACCCAGGGAGCGGGTCCTTCCTACGAGCAGTACTTC. Protein sequence: CASTQGAGPSYEQYF.

The V gene is TRBV20-1, the J gene TRBJ2-7; TRBD2 aligns across 11 bases. The CDR3 consists of 14 residues. V shed 3 bases and J 4 bases; nucleotides not matched to a gene: 5. Germline CDR1 DFQATT, CDR2 SNEGSKA (reference sequence). The CDR3 reads CSARGASGRYEQYF. The CDR3 nucleotides are TGCAGTGCTAGGGGGGCTAGCGGGAGGTACGAGCAGTACTTC.